The rows below give T cell receptor beta chains drawn from one sample of a study of OX40 agonist ivuxolimab in advanced cancers. Assay: immunoSEQ multiplex PCR; the TCRdb copy retains only in-frame clones and omits some. The table lists roughly 50,000 clones, around 87% of them singletons. Sequences were derived from CD4+ or CD8+ T cells sorted from blood, sampled in a trial of the OX40 agonist ivuxolimab. These TCRs come from an adult with an advanced solid tumor such as melanoma, head and neck, liver or kidney cancer. Each CDR3 is given with its conserved first and last residue. A D gene is named only where the DNA matches it firmly. Clone size, where shown, is once, few, many, or a class for clones that have expanded.

TRBV15	.	TRBJ1-3	.	CATSIDRTSGNTIYF	TGTGCCACCAGCATAGACAGGACCTCTGGAAACACCATATATTTT
TRBV29-1	.	TRBJ1-1	.	CSVDFGRTEAFF	TGCAGCGTTGACTTTGGCCGCACTGAAGCTTTCTTT
TRBV27	TRBD1	TRBJ1-6	.	CASGPGTGRSSYNSPLHF	TGTGCCAGCGGTCCCGGGACAGGGAGAAGCTCCTATAATTCACCCCTCCACTTT
TRBV6-1	.	TRBJ1-6	.	CASRQGGNSPLHF	TGTGCCAGCAGGCAGGGTGGCAATTCACCCCTCCACTTT
TRBV7-8	.	TRBJ2-2	.	CASSFYATGELFF	TGTGCCAGCAGCTTTTATGCCACCGGGGAGCTGTTTTTT
TRBV7-8	.	TRBJ1-4	.	CASSLVGNEKLFF	TGTGCCAGCAGCTTAGTAGGGAATGAAAAACTGTTTTTT
TRBV6-5	.	TRBJ1-6	.	CASFTNNSPLHF	TGTGCCAGCTTTACGAACAATTCACCCCTCCACTTT
TRBV6-5	TRBD1	TRBJ2-2	.	CASSLGQGTGELFF	TGTGCCAGCAGTCTGGGACAGGGCACCGGGGAGCTGTTTTTT
TRBV2	.	TRBJ1-5	once	CASSMGENQPQHF	TGTGCCAGCAGTATGGGGGAAAATCAGCCCCAGCATTTT
TRBV15	TRBD1	TRBJ1-3	.	CATSRGPTGAGGNTIYF	TGTGCCACCAGCAGAGGCCCAACAGGGGCGGGGGGAAACACCATATATTTT
TRBV5-1	.	TRBJ2-2	.	CASSGVPTGELFF	TGCGCCAGCTCCGGGGTCCCCACCGGGGAGCTGTTTTTT
TRBV6-6	.	TRBJ1-1	.	CASDRQAPNTEAFF	TGTGCCAGTGATAGACAGGCCCCGAACACTGAAGCTTTCTTT
TRBV5-4	.	TRBJ2-1	few	CADSPRDAYNEQFF	TGTGCCGATAGTCCACGGGACGCCTACAATGAGCAGTTCTTC
TRBV5-1	.	TRBJ1-2	.	CASSLAWQYNYGYTF	TGCGCCAGCAGCTTGGCTTGGCAGTATAACTATGGCTACACCTTC